This T cell receptor (beta chain) is drawn from a study of blood T cell repertoires in COVID-19. This CDR3 comprises 15 residues. Germline-derived CDR1 and CDR2 are MNHEY and SMNVEV (reference sequence). J lost 4 bases, V lost 6 bases, and 12 bases had no gene match. Sequenced by immunoSEQ multiplex PCR; TCRdb stores in-frame clones only, minus some. The sample lists some 120,000 clones, 84% seen once, with around 13% in the top ten. The origin of this receptor is a woman in her twenties or thirties who had recovered from COVID-19. The sequenced sample consisted of peripheral blood. The chain joins TRBV27 to TRBJ2-7; TRBD1 matches at 7 bases. The CDR3 DNA reads as TGTGCCAGCAGGACTCAGGGGGTAGTAGGATACGAGCAGTACTTC. This translates into CASRTQGVVGYEQYF.